The 20 T cell receptor beta chains listed next were all sequenced from one sample in a study of vaccination and CD4 T cells after COVID-19. Sample treatment: roughly 10-day PBMC culture with coronavirus spike peptide pools or control peptides (ViraFEST assay). Sequencing of cultured CD4+ T cell DNA used the Oncomine TCR Beta short-read assay. From the PCR reads, TCRdb called clonotypes with MiXCR, one entry per CDR3 protein. The sample has about 3,000 distinct CDR3 sequences, over 35% seen once. No antigen is known for these receptors. Sequenced sample: CD4+ T cells from blood, cultured in vitro. The receptors stem from a human donor who had recovered from COVID-19.

V is TRBV5-1 and J is TRBJ1-2, with a possible D match to TRBD1 (5 bases). The CDR3 loop spans 14 amino acids. Germline V gene lookup returns CDR1 SGHRS and CDR2 YFSETQ. The V and J ends lost 4 bases and 1 base respectively, with 11 bases between them. The CDR3 is CASSVGGFNYGYTF. The CDR3 DNA sequence: TGCGCCAGCAGCGTCGGGGGATTTAACTATGGCTACACCTTC.

This clonotype was seen a few times. The chain links TRBV6-1 to TRBJ1-5, with D unresolved. V gave up 6 bases and J gave up 0 bases, with 6 bases separating them. This CDR3 has 13 amino acids. The germline V gene encodes CDR1 MNHNS and CDR2 SASEGT. The CDR3 sequence is CASRGNSNQPQHF. CDR3 bases: TGTGCCAGCAGGGGAAATAGCAATCAGCCCCAGCATTTT.

This chain uses TRBV20-1 with TRBJ2-1, with 9 positions matching TRBD2. This CDR3 has 15 amino acids. V shed 3 bases, J shed 3 bases, and the junction held 6 bases outside the gene matches. The germline V gene encodes CDR1 DFQATT and CDR2 SNEGSKA (reference sequence). CDR3 sequence: CSARRGGGVYNEQFF. CDR3 DNA: TGCAGTGCTAGGAGGGGCGGGGGGGTCTACAATGAGCAGTTCTTC.

The chain links TRBV5-4 to TRBJ2-2, with D uncertain. CDR3 length: 14 amino acids. The germline gives CDR1 SGHNT, CDR2 YYREEE (reference sequence). V was trimmed by 4 bases and J by 1 base, leaving 8 bases between them. The CDR3 sequence: CASSPTRNTGELFF. CDR3 DNA sequence: TGTGCCAGCAGCCCGACCCGGAACACCGGGGAGCTGTTTTTT.

The chain couples TRBV4-2 to TRBJ1-2, with D maybe TRBD1 (5 bases). This CDR3 has 12 residues. The V gene's germline CDR1 is LGHNA and CDR2 YNFKEQ. Trimming removed 2 bases at V and 6 bases at J, with 7 bases between. This CDR3 is CASSQRGDGYTF. Written as DNA, the CDR3 is TGTGCCAGCAGCCAAAGAGGGGATGGCTACACCTTC.

About this clonotype: At one end the junction does not follow the germline gene, possibly because of a read error. The chain recombines TRBV5-5 with TRBJ1-4, with D maybe TRBD1 (6 bases). The CDR3 loop spans 17 amino acids. Germline CDR1 SGHKS, CDR2 YYEKEE (reference sequence). CDR3 sequence (DNA): TGCGCCAGCAGCCCGGGGGCAGGGGACGTGGCTAATGAAAAACTGTTTTTT. It translates to CASSPGAGDVANEKLFF.

This clonotype was detected a few times. This chain connects TRBV6-5 to TRBJ1-5; D ambiguous. This CDR3 region has 13 residues. V gave up 2 bases and J gave up 4 bases, with 6 bases separating them. Per germline, CDR1 MNHEY and CDR2 SVGAGI. The CDR3 bases are TGTGCCAGCAGTTACCAACAGAATCAGCCCCAGCATTTT. Amino acids: CASSYQQNQPQHF.

V usage is TRBV6-5 and J usage is TRBJ2-3; 8 nucleotides line up with TRBD2. V was pared by 2 bases and J by 8 bases, with 12 bases of the junction left unmatched. The CDR3 contains 16 residues. Germline V CDR1 and CDR2: MNHEY, SVGAGI. The CDR3 is CASSYPGVAGTGTQYF. The CDR3 DNA sequence: TGTGCCAGCAGTTACCCCGGGGTAGCGGGGACTGGTACGCAGTATTTT.

CDR3 amino acids: CASSLSRGPGYTF. CDR3 nucleotides: TGTGCCAGCAGCTTAAGTCGGGGTCCCGGCTACACCTTC. This chain joins TRBV11-2 and TRBJ1-2; D is ambiguous. The germline V and J ends were trimmed by 2 bases and 8 bases, with 12 bases remaining between them. Germline CDR1 and CDR2: SGHAT and FQNNGV. The CDR3 contains 13 residues.

This clonotype was counted only a few times. The V call is TRBV4-1, the J call TRBJ2-2; no reliable D call. Trimming stripped 2 bases from V and 5 bases from J, with 12 bases between. The V gene's germline CDR1 is MGHRA and CDR2 YSYEKL. The CDR3 runs to 15 residues. CDR3 region: CASSQLSITTGELFF. CDR3 bases: TGCGCCAGCAGCCAACTGTCCATAACTACCGGGGAGCTGTTTTTT.

The V and J genes are TRBV7-8 and TRBJ1-3; D is unclear. This CDR3 is built from 13 residues. CDR1 SGHVS and CDR2 FQNEAQ come from the germline V gene. Trimming stripped 4 bases from V and 0 bases from J, with 4 bases between. The CDR3 region is CASSSASGNTIYF. CDR3 in DNA: TGTGCCAGCAGCTCAGCCTCTGGAAACACCATATATTTT.

The genes are TRBV5-1 and TRBJ2-2; weak D call: TRBD1 (6 bases). The CDR3 is 13 amino acids. With 2 bases removed from V and 6 bases from J, the gap between germline ends came to 8 bases. In germline, CDR1 is SGHRS, CDR2 YFSETQ. CDR3: CASSFGQPGELFF. The CDR3 bases are TGCGCCAGCAGCTTCGGACAGCCCGGGGAGCTGTTTTTT.

The rearrangement uses TRBV19 and TRBJ1-6; D is unresolved. Germline CDR1 and CDR2: LNHDA and SQIVND (reference sequence). Trimming shortened V by 8 bases and J by 10 bases, and 12 bases separated the two germline ends. The CDR3 length is 12 residues. In DNA, the CDR3 is TGTGCCAGTTCGTATCGAGACTCACCCCTCCACTTT. Its translation: CASSYRDSPLHF.

There are a few counts of this clonotype. Here the CDR3 reads CASSRGPLDTDTQYF. The CDR3 DNA reads as TGTGCCAGCAGCCGCGGACCACTCGACACAGATACGCAGTATTTT. The chain is built from TRBV7-3 and TRBJ2-3; no clear D. This CDR3 region has 15 residues. The germline V gene has CDR1 SGHTA and CDR2 FQGTGA. V dropped 5 bases and J dropped 2 bases, with 14 bases sitting between them.

In its sample, this clonotype was seen a few times. The V gene is TRBV19, the J gene TRBJ1-6; TRBD1 is a possible D gene (5 bases). CDR1 is LNHDA, CDR2 SQIVND, per germline (reference sequence). The CDR3 totals 14 residues. V was shortened by 0 bases and J by 9 bases, with 9 bases between the two germline ends. The CDR3 region is CASSIDRAGSPLHF. DNA for the CDR3: TGTGCCAGTAGTATAGACAGGGCGGGTTCACCCCTCCACTTT.

Within the sample, this clonotype is large. The chain recombines TRBV2 with TRBJ1-2; 7 nucleotides align to TRBD1. CDR1 is SNHLY and CDR2 is FYNNEI in the germline V gene. This CDR3 comprises 15 residues. The trim removed 5 bases at V and 4 bases at J, leaving 10 bases unmatched. Here the CDR3 reads CASSFTDRVGYGYTF. The CDR3 DNA reads as TGTGCCAGCAGTTTTACTGACAGGGTGGGCTATGGCTACACCTTC.

J is TRBJ2-2 and V is TRBV18; the D call may be TRBD1 or TRBD2 (6 bases each). Germline V gene lookup returns CDR1 KGHSH and CDR2 LQKENI. CDR3 length: 16 residues. Trimming took 6 bases from V and 4 from J, leaving 18 bases between them. CDR3 sequence reads: CASSGRPGGSTGELFF. DNA of the CDR3: TGTGCCAGCTCCGGTCGCCCCGGGGGCAGCACCGGGGAGCTGTTTTTT.

The rearrangement joins TRBV4-1 to TRBJ1-1; D perhaps matches TRBD1 (6 bases). This CDR3 has 13 amino acids. CDR1 and CDR2 from the germline V gene are MGHRA and YSYEKL. Trimming removed 8 bases at V and 4 bases at J, with 14 bases between. The CDR3 is CASARGASTEAFF. The CDR3 DNA follows: TGCGCCAGCGCTCGGGGGGCCAGCACTGAAGCTTTCTTT.

The chain is built from TRBV30 and TRBJ2-2; D unclear. The CDR3 consists of 11 residues. The germline V gene encodes CDR1 GTSNPN and CDR2 SVGIG (reference sequence). V was cut by 4 bases and J by 3 bases, with 3 bases left in between. The CDR3, as DNA: TGTGCCTGGAAGGACACCGGGGAGCTGTTTTTT. Protein sequence: CAWKDTGELFF. Full variable domain (missing parts from reference TRBV30 and TRBJ2-2): SQTIHQWPATLVQPVGSPLSLECTVEGTSNPNLYWYRQAAGRGLQLLFYSVGIGQISSEVPQNLSASRPQDRQFILSSKKLLLSDSGFYLCAWKDTGELFFGEGSRLTVL.

This clonotype has only a few counts. The chain uses TRBV2 and TRBJ1-5, with D possibly TRBD1 on 6 matching bases. In germline, CDR1 is SNHLY, CDR2 FYNNEI. This CDR3 is built from 14 residues. The germline V and J ends were trimmed by 3 bases and 0 bases, with 6 bases remaining between them. The CDR3 sequence is CASSDRGSNQPQHF. CDR3 bases: TGTGCCAGCAGTGACAGGGGTAGCAATCAGCCCCAGCATTTT. Variable domain in full (rest from reference TRBV2 and TRBJ1-5): EPEVTQTPSHQVTQMGQEVILRCVPISNHLYFYWYRQILGQKVEFLVSFYNNEISEKSEIFDDQFSVERPDGSNFTLKIRSTKLEDSAMYFCASSDRGSNQPQHFGDGTRLSIL.